This passage covers 25 T cell receptor beta chains from one sample sequenced in a study of cytomegalovirus exposure and HLA in healthy donors listed by TCRdb under 2017. Receptors were amplified or captured by the immunoSEQ multiplex PCR assay. The multiplex PCR relied on a mix of 60 forward primers for TCR Vbeta segments and 13 reverse primers for TCR Jbeta segments. Entries here come from immuneACCESS through TCRdb and include only in-frame sequences with V and J called. Some clones fail to appear in such tables; in the studies checked, an unresolved V gene covers under half of the shortfall, and the cause of the remainder is unknown. The sample table shows fewer than 150,000 clones, and about 78% are seen once. About 6.5% of the sample is held by the ten biggest clonotypes. The sample taken for sequencing was PBMCs. The receptors were gathered from a man aged 35 to 55 in good health and CMV-seropositive.

The V and J genes are TRBV29-1 and TRBJ1-2; TRBD1 matches at 7 bases. V shed 3 bases and J 3 bases; nucleotides not matched to a gene: 19. The CDR3 consists of 18 residues. The germline CDR1 and CDR2 sequences are SQVTM and ANQGSEA. The CDR3 loop is CSVEDLQGTLLQYYGYTF. The CDR3 DNA is TGCAGCGTTGAGGACCTACAGGGGACCCTACTCCAATACTATGGCTACACCTTC.

The sample holds a few counts of this clone. The chain combines TRBV7-9 with TRBJ1-2; no firm D call. The CDR3 extends over 14 amino acids. The germline V and J ends were trimmed by 2 bases and 2 bases, with 9 bases remaining between them. CDR1 and CDR2 (germline): SEHNR, FQNEAQ (reference sequence). The CDR3 DNA follows: TGTGCCAGCAGCTTAATGAGCTGGAACTATGGCTACACCTTC. Protein sequence: CASSLMSWNYGYTF.

The V call is TRBV29-1, the J call TRBJ1-1; 8 nucleotides line up with TRBD1. This CDR3 is 12 amino acids long. Germline CDR1 SQVTM, CDR2 ANQGSEA. V was pared by 7 bases and J by 6 bases, with 7 bases of the junction left unmatched. The CDR3 DNA is TGCAGCGCCGGACAGGGTCAGGCTGAAGCTTTCTTT. Its translation is CSAGQGQAEAFF.

This clone has a single count. The chain joins TRBV29-1 to TRBJ2-1; D gene uncertain. The germline V and J ends were trimmed by 4 bases and 4 bases, with 5 bases remaining between them. The germline V gene has CDR1 SQVTM and CDR2 ANQGSEA. The CDR3 runs 11 residues. The DNA for the CDR3 is TGCAGCGTTGCGCAGTACAATGAGCAGTTCTTC. Translated, it gives CSVAQYNEQFF.

The chain carries TRBV2 and TRBJ1-5; no firm D call. This CDR3 spans 14 amino acids. The germline V gene encodes CDR1 SNHLY and CDR2 FYNNEI. Trimming left V 4 bases short and J 0 bases short, with 7 bases between. The DNA of the CDR3 is TGTGCCAGCAGTGTTGGACTTAGCAATCAGCCCCAGCATTTT. This encodes CASSVGLSNQPQHF.

The genes are TRBV15 and TRBJ2-7; 7 bases match TRBD1. Germline trimming cut 3 bases from V and 1 base from J; bases unmatched to any gene: 3. Germline lookup yields CDR1 LNHNV and CDR2 YYDKDF (reference sequence). The CDR3 length is 14 residues. CDR3 sequence: CATSRRTGSYEQYF. CDR3 sequence (DNA): TGTGCCACCAGCAGGAGGACAGGTTCCTACGAGCAGTACTTC.

This clone was observed once. The CDR3 DNA sequence: TGTGCCAGTAGCTGGAGACGCCAAGAGACCCAGTACTTC. Translated, it gives CASSWRRQETQYF. This rearrangement joins TRBV19 to TRBJ2-5; D gene ambiguous. The CDR3 spans 13 residues. V was shortened by 6 bases and J by 1 base, with 9 bases between the two germline ends. Germline V gene lookup returns CDR1 LNHDA and CDR2 SQIVND (reference sequence).

This clone appeared a few times. The chain joins TRBV4-2 to TRBJ1-5, with D hard to call. CDR3 length equals 18 residues. V was clipped by 1 base and J by 3 bases, with 19 bases between them. Germline CDR1 reads LGHNA; CDR2 reads YNFKEQ. The CDR3 DNA reads TGTGCCAGCAGCCAAGGGTCGATCAGGCAGGCCATCAATCAGCCCCAGCATTTT. It yields the protein CASSQGSIRQAINQPQHF.

The gene calls are TRBV10-3 and TRBJ2-2, with 11 bases aligning to TRBD1. The V segment lost 6 bases and the J segment 4 bases; nucleotides outside the gene matches: 19. The CDR3 has 20 amino acids. CDR1 is ENHRY, CDR2 SYGVKD, per germline. The CDR3 sequence is CAISPLGQGVLAGSTGELFF. For the CDR3, the DNA is TGTGCCATCAGCCCCTTGGGACAGGGGGTACTGGCGGGTTCCACCGGGGAGCTGTTTTTT.

This clone appeared a few times. The chain recombines TRBV6-4 with TRBJ1-4; TRBD1 matches 7 bases. The CDR3 consists of 14 residues. The germline gives CDR1 MRHNA, CDR2 SNTAGT. V gave up 5 bases and J gave up 8 bases; unmatched junction bases: 8. The CDR3, as DNA: TGTGCCAGCAGTCTAGACAGGGATTCGGAAAAACTGTTTTTT. Translating it yields CASSLDRDSEKLFF.

The J gene is TRBJ1-3, the V gene TRBV4-1; 12 bases are a match to TRBD1. Germline lookup yields CDR1 MGHRA and CDR2 YSYEKL. With 6 bases clipped from V and 4 bases from J, the junction kept 10 bases outside the gene matches. This CDR3 is built from 17 residues. In DNA form, the CDR3 reads TGCGCCAGCAGGAACTGGGGACAGGGGGCGAACGGAAACACCATATATTTT. It codes for CASRNWGQGANGNTIYF.

This chain links TRBV5-1 with TRBJ2-7; 8 nucleotides align to TRBD1. Germline V gene sequence: CDR1 SGHRS, CDR2 YFSETQ. CDR3 length equals 15 residues. Trimming removed 3 bases from V and 4 bases from J; junction bases left unmatched: 9. CDR3 bases: TGCGCCAGCAGCTATGGGACAGGAGGGGATTACGAGCAGTACTTC. Its translation: CASSYGTGGDYEQYF. Based on the CDR3 plus reference TRBV5-1 and TRBJ2-7, the full variable domain is KAGVTQTPRYLIKTRGQQVTLSCSPISGHRSVSWYQQTPGQGLQFLFEYFSETQRNKGNFPGRFSGRQFSNSRSEMNVSTLELGDSALYLCASSYGTGGDYEQYFGPGTRLTVT.

J is TRBJ2-3 and V is TRBV2, with 11 positions matching TRBD2. V was clipped by 10 bases and J by 5 bases; unmatched bases: 8. Germline-derived CDR1 and CDR2 are SNHLY and FYNNEI. The CDR3 spans 14 residues. The CDR3 protein is CATDSGGALDTQYF. CDR3 DNA: TGTGCCACAGATAGCGGGGGGGCCTTAGATACGCAGTATTTT. The whole variable domain, filled in from reference TRBV2 and TRBJ2-3, reads EPEVTQTPSHQVTQMGQEVILRCVPISNHLYFYWYRQILGQKVEFLVSFYNNEISEKSEIFDDQFSVERPDGSNFTLKIRSTKLEDSAMYFCATDSGGALDTQYFGPGTRLTVL.

This sequence joins TRBV6-6 and TRBJ2-7; 7 bases agree with TRBD2. The germline CDR1 and CDR2 sequences are MNHNY and SVGAGI (reference sequence). The CDR3 loop spans 15 amino acids. Trimming cost V 2 bases and J 5 bases; bases outside gene matches: 9. CDR3 bases: TGTGCCAGCAGTTACCCCCGGGGGGAGGGCCACGAGCAGTACTTC. Amino acid sequence: CASSYPRGEGHEQYF.

CDR3 protein: CASSPLSGGYTF. CDR3 nucleotides: TGTGCCAGCTCACCGCTAAGTGGTGGCTACACCTTC. The chain recombines TRBV18 with TRBJ1-2; D gene ambiguous. The germline V gene encodes CDR1 KGHSH and CDR2 LQKENI. The CDR3 contains 12 residues. Trimming stripped 3 bases from V and 7 bases from J, with 9 bases between.

This chain connects TRBV6-1 to TRBJ2-7; D perhaps matches TRBD2 (6 bases). Germline V gene sequence: CDR1 MNHNS, CDR2 SASEGT. Trimming cost V 2 bases and J 3 bases, with 11 bases left between them. The length of the CDR3 is 14 residues. CDR3 DNA: TGTGCCAGCAGTGAAAGGGGCGGGGACTACGAGCAGTACTTC. Translated, it gives CASSERGGDYEQYF.

This clone was seen once. This sequence joins TRBV27 and TRBJ2-7; 10 bases align to TRBD2. CDR3 length: 15 residues. Germline values: CDR1 MNHEY, CDR2 SMNVEV (reference sequence). With 4 bases clipped from V and 6 bases from J, the junction kept 9 bases outside the gene matches. The DNA for the CDR3 is TGTGCCAGCAGTTCGGCTAGCGGGAGCGGTCCCGAGCAGTACTTC. Protein: CASSSASGSGPEQYF.

Worth noting for this clone: This sample includes further DNA sequences coding for the same CDR3. The chain recombines TRBV18 with TRBJ2-7, with TRBD1 matching over 10 bases. CDR1 is KGHSH and CDR2 is LQKENI in the germline V gene. The CDR3 loop spans 14 amino acids. Trimming at V came to 6 bases and at J to 2 bases, leaving 4 bases not matched to a gene. CDR3 nucleotide sequence: TGTGCCAGCTCCCCCGGGACAGGGGCCTACGAGCAGTACTTC. It specifies CASSPGTGAYEQYF.

The CDR3 DNA follows: TGTGCCAGCAGCTTAGGGTCCCCCCGGGATGAGCAGTTCTTC. Its protein product is CASSLGSPRDEQFF. This chain links TRBV11-2 with TRBJ2-1; D not resolved. There are 14 residues in the CDR3. CDR1 and CDR2 (germline): SGHAT, FQNNGV. V lost 1 base to trimming and J lost 8 bases, with 12 bases between them.

The J gene is TRBJ1-5, the V gene TRBV19; D is unresolved. The germline V gene has CDR1 LNHDA and CDR2 SQIVND (reference sequence). The CDR3 extends over 16 amino acids. The ends were cut back, 4 bases at V and 0 bases at J, with 13 bases in the middle. The CDR3 sequence is CASSSWTGNSNQPQHF. The CDR3 coding sequence is TGTGCCAGTAGTAGTTGGACGGGGAATAGCAATCAGCCCCAGCATTTT.

The V and J genes are TRBV2 and TRBJ2-3, with a possible D match to TRBD1 (5 bases). This CDR3 contains 15 residues. The V end lost 1 base, the J end lost 1 base, and 9 bases lay between the germline ends. Germline CDR1 reads SNHLY; CDR2 reads FYNNEI. In nucleotides, the CDR3 is TGTGCCAGCAGTGAAGGGGGCCTTCGCACAGATACGCAGTATTTT. The encoded protein is CASSEGGLRTDTQYF.

The chain recombines TRBV18 with TRBJ2-3; D is perhaps TRBD2 (6 bases). Germline values: CDR1 KGHSH, CDR2 LQKENI. CDR3 size: 14 residues. Trimming left V 8 bases short and J 0 bases short, with 12 bases between. This CDR3 reads CASLETSSTDTQYF. CDR3 nucleotides: TGTGCCAGCCTGGAGACTAGTAGCACAGATACGCAGTATTTT.

CDR3 sequence: CASSISRAGGANAEAFF. CDR3 DNA sequence: TGTGCCAGTAGTATTAGCAGGGCAGGGGGAGCTAACGCTGAAGCTTTCTTT. J is TRBJ1-1 and V is TRBV19, with 7 nucleotides matching TRBD1. CDR3 length: 17 amino acids. With V trimmed by 3 bases and J by 6 bases, 16 bases remained unmatched. Germline V lookup: CDR1 LNHDA, CDR2 SQIVND (reference sequence).

V is TRBV19 and J is TRBJ2-6; possible D gene TRBD2, 7 bases. V lost 5 bases and J lost 0, with 11 bases in between. CDR1 and CDR2 (germline): LNHDA, SQIVND (reference sequence). The CDR3 loop spans 16 amino acids. The chain's CDR3 is CASSERGGSGANVLTF. CDR3 bases: TGTGCCAGTAGTGAAAGGGGGGGCTCTGGGGCCAACGTCCTGACTTTC.

J is TRBJ2-1 and V is TRBV30; possible D gene TRBD2, 6 bases. The CDR3 runs to 11 residues. CDR1 and CDR2 from the germline V gene are GTSNPN and SVGIG (reference sequence). Trimming pared 3 bases from V and 10 bases from J, leaving 10 bases between. DNA of the CDR3: TGTGCCTGGAGCCCGGGAGTGGAGCAGTTCTTC. Translation gives CAWSPGVEQFF.